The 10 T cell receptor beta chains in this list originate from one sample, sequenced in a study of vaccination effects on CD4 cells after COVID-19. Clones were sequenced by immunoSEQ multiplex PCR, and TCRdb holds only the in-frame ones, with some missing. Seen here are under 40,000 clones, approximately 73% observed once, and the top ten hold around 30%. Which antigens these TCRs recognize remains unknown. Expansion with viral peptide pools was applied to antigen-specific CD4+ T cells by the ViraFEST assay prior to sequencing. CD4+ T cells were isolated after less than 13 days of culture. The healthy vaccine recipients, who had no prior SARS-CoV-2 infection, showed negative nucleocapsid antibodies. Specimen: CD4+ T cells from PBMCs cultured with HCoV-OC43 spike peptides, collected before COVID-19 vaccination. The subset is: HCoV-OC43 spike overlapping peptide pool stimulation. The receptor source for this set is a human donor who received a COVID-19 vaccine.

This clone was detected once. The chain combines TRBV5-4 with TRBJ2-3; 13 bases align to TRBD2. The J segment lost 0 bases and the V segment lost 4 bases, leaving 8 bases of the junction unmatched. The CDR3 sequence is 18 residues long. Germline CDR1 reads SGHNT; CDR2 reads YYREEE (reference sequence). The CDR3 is CASSLETSGGGSTDTQYF. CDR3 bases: TGTGCCAGCAGCCTCGAAACTAGCGGGGGGGGTAGCACAGATACGCAGTATTTT.

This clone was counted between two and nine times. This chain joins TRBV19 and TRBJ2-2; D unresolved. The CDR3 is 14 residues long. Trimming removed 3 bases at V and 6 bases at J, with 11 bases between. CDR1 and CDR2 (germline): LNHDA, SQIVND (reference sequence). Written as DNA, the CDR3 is TGTGCCAGTAGTATGTCGGTCAGGTCCGGGGAGCTGTTTTTT. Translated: CASSMSVRSGELFF.

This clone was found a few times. The CDR3 DNA follows: TGTGCCAGCAGCCGATCGACAGGTCGAAATGAAAAACTGTTTTTT. Protein product: CASSRSTGRNEKLFF. This chain joins TRBV11-2 and TRBJ1-4; TRBD1 is a possible D gene (6 bases). Germline CDR1 and CDR2: SGHAT and FQNNGV. Trimming removed 5 bases from V and 5 bases from J, with 15 bases in between. There are 15 residues in the CDR3.

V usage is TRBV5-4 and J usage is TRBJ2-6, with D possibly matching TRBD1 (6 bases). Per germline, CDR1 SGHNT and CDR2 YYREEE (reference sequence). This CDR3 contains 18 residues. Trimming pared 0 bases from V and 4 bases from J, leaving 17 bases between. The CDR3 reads CASSLVNREPSGANVLTF. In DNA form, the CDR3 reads TGTGCCAGCAGCTTGGTTAACAGGGAACCTTCGGGGGCCAACGTCCTGACTTTC. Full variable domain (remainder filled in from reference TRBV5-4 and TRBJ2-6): ETGVTQSPTHLIKTRGQQVTLRCSSQSGHNTVSWYQQALGQGPQFIFQYYREEENGRGNFPPRFSGLQFPNYSSELNVNALELDDSALYLCASSLVNREPSGANVLTFGAGSRLTVL.

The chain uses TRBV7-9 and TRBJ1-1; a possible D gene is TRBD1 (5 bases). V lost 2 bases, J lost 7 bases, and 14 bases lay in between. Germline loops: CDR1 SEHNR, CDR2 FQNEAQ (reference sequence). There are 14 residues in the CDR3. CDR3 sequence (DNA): TGTGCCAGCAGCTTAACGACAGCTCGGATTGAAGCTTTCTTT. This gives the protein CASSLTTARIEAFF.

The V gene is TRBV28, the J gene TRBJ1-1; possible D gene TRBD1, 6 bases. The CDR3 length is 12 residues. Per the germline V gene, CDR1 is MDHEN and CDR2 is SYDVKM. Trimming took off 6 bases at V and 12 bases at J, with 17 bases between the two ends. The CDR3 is CASRQTGTPSFF. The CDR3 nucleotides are TGTGCCAGCAGACAAACCGGGACACCGTCTTTCTTT.

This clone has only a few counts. This CDR3 is CASSHPGRASNQPQHF. In DNA form, the CDR3 reads TGCGCCAGCAGCCACCCTGGGAGGGCTAGCAATCAGCCCCAGCATTTT. The V gene is TRBV4-1, the J gene TRBJ1-5, with no clear D. The CDR3 totals 16 residues. Trimming removed 3 bases at V and 0 bases at J, with 12 bases between. CDR1 is MGHRA, CDR2 YSYEKL, per germline.

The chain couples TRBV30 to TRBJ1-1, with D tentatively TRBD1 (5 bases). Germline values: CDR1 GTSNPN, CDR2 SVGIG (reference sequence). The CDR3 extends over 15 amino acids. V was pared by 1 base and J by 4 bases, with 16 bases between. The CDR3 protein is CAWSGGDWEATEAFF. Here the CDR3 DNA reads TGTGCCTGGAGTGGTGGGGACTGGGAGGCCACTGAAGCTTTCTTT.

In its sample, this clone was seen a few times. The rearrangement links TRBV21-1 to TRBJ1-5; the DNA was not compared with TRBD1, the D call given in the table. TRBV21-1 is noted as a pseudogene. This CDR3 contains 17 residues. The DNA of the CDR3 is TGTGCCAGCATCTCGACCTTACAGGGATGTAGGAATCAGCCCCAGCATTTT. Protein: CASISTLQGCRNQPQHF.

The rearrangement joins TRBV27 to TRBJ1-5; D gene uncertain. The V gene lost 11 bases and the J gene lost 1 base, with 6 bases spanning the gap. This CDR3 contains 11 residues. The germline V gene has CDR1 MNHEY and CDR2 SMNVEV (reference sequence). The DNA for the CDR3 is TGTGCCCGTGTCAGCAATCAGCCCCAGCATTTT. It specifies CARVSNQPQHF.